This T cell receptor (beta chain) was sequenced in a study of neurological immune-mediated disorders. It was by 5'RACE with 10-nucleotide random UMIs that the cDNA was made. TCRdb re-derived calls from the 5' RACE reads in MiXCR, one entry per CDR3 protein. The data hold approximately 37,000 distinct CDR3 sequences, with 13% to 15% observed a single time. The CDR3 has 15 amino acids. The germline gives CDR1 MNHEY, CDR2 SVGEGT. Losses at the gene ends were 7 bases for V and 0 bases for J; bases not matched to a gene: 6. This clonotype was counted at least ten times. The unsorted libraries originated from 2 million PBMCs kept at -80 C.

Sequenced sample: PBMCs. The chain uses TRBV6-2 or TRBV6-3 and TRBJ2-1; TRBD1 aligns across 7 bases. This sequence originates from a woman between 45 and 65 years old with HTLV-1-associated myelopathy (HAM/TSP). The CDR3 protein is CASTGWDSSYNEQFF. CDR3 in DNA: TGTGCCAGCACGGGGTGGGACAGCTCCTACAATGAGCAGTTCTTC.